The present TCR beta chain was sequenced within a study of blood T cells in healthy people across ages. The wider study: Per two T cells, template switching captured roughly one barcoded beta molecule.

Study-level points and caveats: There were more naive CD4+ cells and higher diversity in long-lived donors than in aged donors. Lack of knowledge of donor CMV status possibly confounded expanded clonotype changes. Older individuals had lower TCR beta diversity per million T cells (the decline was roughly linear).

V dropped 10 bases and J dropped 5; count of bases not matched to a gene: 5. This CDR3 is 12 amino acids long. In germline, CDR1 is KGHDR, CDR2 SFDVKD. Primed by a sample-barcoded 5' primer and a J-beta primer mix, a second PCR proceeded for about 6 to 11 cycles. TCRdb re-analysed the 5' RACE reads in MiXCR, keeping a single row per CDR3 protein. The repertoire holds around 1,500,000 distinct CDR3 sequences, with roughly 30% as singletons. A few counts support this clonotype. No antigen is known for it. The TCR was taken from a woman aged 25-40 years in good health. The source material was blood. V usage is TRBV24-1 and J usage is TRBJ2-7; 9 nucleotides match TRBD1. This CDR3 is CATWDRDHEQYF. DNA for the CDR3: TGTGCCACGTGGGACAGGGACCACGAGCAGTACTTC.